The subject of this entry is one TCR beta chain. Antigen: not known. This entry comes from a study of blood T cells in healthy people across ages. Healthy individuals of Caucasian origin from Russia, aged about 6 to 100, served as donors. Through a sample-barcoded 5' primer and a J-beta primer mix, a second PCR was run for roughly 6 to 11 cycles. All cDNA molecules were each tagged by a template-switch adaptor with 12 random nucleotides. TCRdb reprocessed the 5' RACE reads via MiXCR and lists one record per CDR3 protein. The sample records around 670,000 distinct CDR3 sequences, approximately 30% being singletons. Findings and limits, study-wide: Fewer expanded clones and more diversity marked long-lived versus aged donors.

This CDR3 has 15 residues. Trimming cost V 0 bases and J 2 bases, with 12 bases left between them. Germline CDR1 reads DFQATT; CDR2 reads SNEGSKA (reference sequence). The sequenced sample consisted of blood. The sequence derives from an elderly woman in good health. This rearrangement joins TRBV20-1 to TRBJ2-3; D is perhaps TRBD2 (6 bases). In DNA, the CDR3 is TGCAGTGCTAGAGACGTGGCGGGGCCCACAGATACGCAGTATTTT. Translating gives CSARDVAGPTDTQYF.